Below, 32 T cell receptor beta chains from the same sample are listed, as sequenced in a study of cytomegalovirus exposure and HLA in healthy donors. Vbeta (60) and Jbeta (13) primers were used in the PCR. Profiling relied on immunoSEQ multiplex PCR, and the TCRdb table lists in-frame clones only, not all of them. The data show 200,000 to 300,000 clones, 82% seen once. The sequenced sample was PBMCs. The source is a woman between 40 and 55 years old in good health and CMV-seropositive.

The chain recombines TRBV7-9 with TRBJ2-7, with D possibly matching TRBD1 (6 bases). Germline CDR1 reads SEHNR; CDR2 reads FQNEAQ (reference sequence). This CDR3 is built from 13 residues. V was trimmed by 5 bases and J by 3 bases, leaving 11 bases between them. CDR3 nucleotides: TGTGCCAGCAGCGGACAGCCCCTCTACGAGCAGTACTTC. Protein: CASSGQPLYEQYF.

The chain recombines TRBV15 with TRBJ1-6; D possibly corresponds to TRBD1 (6 bases). Trimming took off 0 bases at V and 9 bases at J, with 15 bases between the two ends. This CDR3 region has 16 residues. The germline V gene encodes CDR1 LNHNV and CDR2 YYDKDF (reference sequence). As DNA, the CDR3 is TGTGCCACCAGCAGAGATCGGGGCAGAGGGGGTTCACCCCTCCACTTT. Residues: CATSRDRGRGGSPLHF. The full variable domain, in which reference TRBV15 and TRBJ1-6 provide the parts outside the CDR3, is DAMVIQNPRYQVTQFGKPVTLSCSQTLNHNVMYWYQQKSSQAPKLLFHYYDKDFNNEADTPDNFQSRRPNTSFCFLDIRSPGLGDTAMYLCATSRDRGRGGSPLHFGNGTRLTVT.

The chain employs TRBV7-2 and TRBJ2-2; weak D call: TRBD2 (6 bases). Looked up from germline, CDR1 is SGHTA and CDR2 is FQGNSA. This CDR3 is built from 15 residues. V shed 2 bases and J shed 1 base, with 8 bases lying between them. The CDR3 DNA sequence: TGTGCCAGCAGCTTAAACGGGGGGAACACCGGGGAGCTGTTTTTT. This gives the protein CASSLNGGNTGELFF.

This sequence joins TRBV7-2 and TRBJ1-2, with TRBD1 identical over 7 bases. This CDR3 has 15 residues. The germline gives CDR1 SGHTA, CDR2 FQGNSA. Trimming at V came to 2 bases and at J to 4 bases, leaving 7 bases not matched to a gene. The CDR3 DNA is TGTGCCAGCAGCTTAACCGACAGGGTTGGCTATGGCTACACCTTC. This codes for CASSLTDRVGYGYTF.

The chain has TRBV6-1 and TRBJ1-2, with 7 bases fitting TRBD1. This CDR3 has 14 residues. Germline trimming cut 6 bases from V and 3 bases from J; bases unmatched to any gene: 7. Looked up from germline, CDR1 is MNHNS and CDR2 is SASEGT. CDR3 residues: CASSTGTDDYGYTF. CDR3 nucleotides: TGTGCCAGCAGCACCGGGACAGACGACTATGGCTACACCTTC.

The V and J genes are TRBV7-3 and TRBJ2-7; 11 bases are shared with TRBD2. The V and J ends lost 0 bases and 7 bases, in that order; junction bases with no gene match: 5. The length of the CDR3 is 15 residues. Germline CDR1 is SGHTA and CDR2 is FQGTGA. CDR3 in DNA: TGTGCCAGCAGCTTAACCGGGACTAGCGGAGGTGAGCAGTACTTC. Protein product: CASSLTGTSGGEQYF. The full variable domain, completed using reference TRBV7-3 and TRBJ2-7, is GAGVSQTPSNKVTEKGKYVELRCDPISGHTALYWYRQSLGQGPEFLIYFQGTGAADDSGLPNDRFFAVRPEGSVSTLKIQRTERGDSAVYLCASSLTGTSGGEQYFGPGTRLTVT.

On this clone: Compared with germline, one end of the junction differs, possibly owing to a read error. The rearrangement uses TRBV7-9 and TRBJ2-7; perhaps TRBD2 as D (5 bases). The CDR3 is made up of 18 amino acids. Per the germline V gene, CDR1 is SEHNR and CDR2 is FQNEAQ (reference sequence). The CDR3 loop reads CSSSSPKGRHDLGYEQYF. The CDR3 coding sequence is TGTTCCAGCAGCTCACCTAAAGGGAGACACGACTTGGGTTACGAGCAGTACTTC.

The chain links TRBV10-3 to TRBJ1-1, with a tentative D call TRBD1 (6 bases). Germline V CDR1 and CDR2: ENHRY, SYGVKD. This CDR3 comprises 15 residues. V dropped 5 bases and J dropped 1 base, with 14 bases sitting between them. The DNA for the CDR3 is TGTGCCATCAGTCCGGGGGGGGCAGCGAACACTGAAGCTTTCTTT. Translated, it gives CAISPGGAANTEAFF.

The gene calls are TRBV27 and TRBJ2-3; 12 positions agree with TRBD2. Germline CDR1 MNHEY, CDR2 SMNVEV (reference sequence). The CDR3 length is 17 residues. V shed 7 bases and J 2 bases; nucleotides not matched to a gene: 10. CDR3 sequence reads: CASKDRLAGVLTDTQYF. DNA for the CDR3: TGTGCCAGCAAGGACAGACTAGCGGGGGTCCTCACAGATACGCAGTATTTT.

This clone was seen just once. The chain has TRBV7-9 and TRBJ1-2; a weak D match, TRBD1 (5 bases). The length of the CDR3 is 16 residues. V was pared by 1 base and J by 4 bases, with 16 bases between. Germline CDR1 is SEHNR and CDR2 is FQNEAQ (reference sequence). This CDR3 is CASSLDNQGRFYGYTF. Here the CDR3 DNA reads TGTGCCAGCAGCTTAGATAATCAGGGAAGGTTCTATGGCTACACCTTC.

This chain connects TRBV9 to TRBJ1-4; no firm D call. The CDR3 is 14 residues long. With 2 bases removed from V and 11 bases from J, the gap between germline ends came to 16 bases. In germline, CDR1 is SGDLS, CDR2 YYNGEE. DNA of the CDR3: TGTGCCAGCAGCGTCCGACACGATCGTGGCAAACTGTTTTTT. Its protein is CASSVRHDRGKLFF.

The gene calls are TRBV7-2 and TRBJ2-7; 11 nucleotides agree with TRBD1. This CDR3 region has 15 residues. With V trimmed by 5 bases and J by 3 bases, 6 bases remained unmatched. Per germline, CDR1 SGHTA and CDR2 FQGNSA. The CDR3 sequence: CASSPGQGARYEQYF. CDR3 nucleotide sequence: TGTGCCAGCAGCCCTGGACAGGGGGCGCGCTACGAGCAGTACTTC.

Only one count was recorded for this clone. The chain joins TRBV5-4 to TRBJ1-2; possible D gene TRBD1, 5 bases. The CDR3 extends over 14 amino acids. Germline V CDR1 and CDR2: SGHNT, YYREEE (reference sequence). V was pared by 2 bases and J by 4 bases, with 12 bases between. The CDR3 is CASSLRTLTYGYTF. The CDR3 DNA reads TGTGCCAGCAGCTTAAGGACATTGACCTATGGCTACACCTTC.

In its sample, this clone was seen a few times. V and J are TRBV7-9 and TRBJ1-1; TRBD1 is a possible D gene (6 bases). The CDR3 extends over 13 amino acids. Trimming left V 3 bases short and J 8 bases short, with 13 bases between. Per germline, CDR1 SEHNR and CDR2 FQNEAQ (reference sequence). In DNA form, the CDR3 reads TGTGCCAGCAGCTTTGCACAGGGATGGGAAGCTTTCTTT. Translating it yields CASSFAQGWEAFF. Combining the CDR3 with reference TRBV7-9 and TRBJ1-1 gives the whole variable domain DTGVSQNPRHKITKRGQNVTFRCDPISEHNRLYWYRQTLGQGPEFLTYFQNEAQLEKSRLLSDRFSAERPKGSFSTLEIQRTEQGDSAMYLCASSFAQGWEAFFGQGTRLTVV.

The chain recombines TRBV6-1 with TRBJ2-5; 7 bases agree with TRBD1. J lost 0 bases, V lost 5 bases, and 3 bases had no gene match. CDR1 and CDR2 (germline): MNHNS, SASEGT. This CDR3 contains 14 residues. Here the CDR3 DNA reads TGTGCCAGCAGTCCGGGACAGTACCAAGAGACCCAGTACTTC. This sequence encodes CASSPGQYQETQYF.

This chain connects TRBV5-6 to TRBJ1-2; perhaps TRBD1 as D (6 bases). The CDR3 covers 16 residues. Trimming shortened V by 3 bases and J by 8 bases, and 23 bases separated the two germline ends. The germline CDR1 and CDR2 sequences are SGHDT and YYEEEE. CDR3 in DNA: TGTGCCAGCAGCTGGAAGCAGGGGAACAGGAAGTACGGCTACACCTTC. Amino acids: CASSWKQGNRKYGYTF. The variable domain in full, completed from reference TRBV5-6 and TRBJ1-2, reads DAGVTQSPTHLIKTRGQQVTLRCSPKSGHDTVSWYQQALGQGPQFIFQYYEEEERQRGNFPDRFSGHQFPNYSSELNVNALLLGDSALYLCASSWKQGNRKYGYTFGSGTRLTVV.

V is TRBV19 and J is TRBJ1-5; 9 nucleotides line up with TRBD1. From germline, CDR1 is LNHDA and CDR2 SQIVND (reference sequence). J gave up 3 bases and V 5 bases, and 8 bases lay outside the gene matches. The CDR3 covers 16 residues. CDR3 nucleotides: TGTGCCAGTAGTTTACCGGGACAGGGTTTCAATCAGCCCCAGCATTTT. Its translation is CASSLPGQGFNQPQHF.

This rearrangement joins TRBV13 to TRBJ2-1; 7 bases fit TRBD2. CDR1 and CDR2 from the germline V gene are PRHDT and FYEKMQ (reference sequence). With 8 bases clipped from V and 9 bases from J, the junction kept 10 bases outside the gene matches. The CDR3 is 13 amino acids. CDR3 sequence: CASDRRGEGEQFF. The CDR3 DNA is TGTGCCAGCGACAGACGAGGGGAGGGTGAGCAGTTCTTC.

The genes are TRBV6-1 and TRBJ2-1; a possible D gene is TRBD1 (6 bases). The germline V gene has CDR1 MNHNS and CDR2 SASEGT. There are 17 residues in the CDR3. Between the trimmed V and J ends, which lost 0 bases and 4 bases, there was a span of 16 bases. The CDR3 loop reads CASSEAVGRQAYNEQFF. The CDR3 nucleotides read TGTGCCAGCAGTGAAGCGGTGGGGAGACAGGCTTACAATGAGCAGTTCTTC.

To note about this clone: Other DNA sequences from this sample encode an identical CDR3 as well. The genes are TRBV6-5 and TRBJ1-2; 10 bases line up with TRBD1. The V gene end was trimmed by 0 bases and the J gene end by 5 bases; junction bases not matched to a gene: 3. This CDR3 is 15 amino acids long. Germline loops: CDR1 MNHEY, CDR2 SVGAGI. The CDR3 DNA reads as TGTGCCAGCAGTTACTCGGACAGGGGGGGTTATGGCTACACCTTC. Protein: CASSYSDRGGYGYTF.

This chain links TRBV10-1 with TRBJ1-6, with TRBD1 as a possible D gene (6 bases). The CDR3 is 13 residues long. Germline values: CDR1 WNHNN, CDR2 SYGVQD (reference sequence). Trimming removed 5 bases from V and 6 bases from J, with 8 bases in between. The CDR3 DNA sequence: TGCGCCAGCAGTAAGGACAGTAATTCACCCCTCCACTTT. Encoded protein: CASSKDSNSPLHF.

V usage is TRBV7-6 and J usage is TRBJ2-7; TRBD1 matches 9 bases. Germline lookup yields CDR1 SGHVS and CDR2 FNYEAQ. With V trimmed by 6 bases and J by 5 bases, 8 bases remained unmatched. The CDR3 covers 14 residues. The CDR3 region is CASSRQGEEDEQYF. CDR3 in DNA: TGTGCCAGCAGTCGACAGGGGGAGGAGGACGAGCAGTACTTC.

Worth noting for this clone: Other DNA sequences in this sample translate to the same CDR3. The CDR3 DNA sequence: TGTGCCAGCAGTAAACGTGAGATCTTAGCGGGGACGAACACCGGGGAGCTGTTTTTT. This encodes CASSKREILAGTNTGELFF. The gene calls are TRBV2 and TRBJ2-2; 8 bases are a match to TRBD2. The CDR3 sequence is 19 residues long. Germline V gene data show CDR1 as SNHLY and CDR2 as FYNNEI. Trimming cost V 5 bases and J 0 bases; bases outside gene matches: 14. Complete variable domain (other parts from reference TRBV2 and TRBJ2-2): EPEVTQTPSHQVTQMGQEVILRCVPISNHLYFYWYRQILGQKVEFLVSFYNNEISEKSEIFDDQFSVERPDGSNFTLKIRSTKLEDSAMYFCASSKREILAGTNTGELFFGEGSRLTVL.

The chain recombines TRBV28 with TRBJ1-5; TRBD1 is a possible D gene (5 bases). Trimming removed 7 bases from V and 7 bases from J, with 11 bases in between. The CDR3 is 12 amino acids. CDR1 MDHEN and CDR2 SYDVKM come from the germline V gene. CDR3 sequence (DNA): TGTGCCAGCACCACCGGGGGGCAGCCCCAGCATTTT. Translation: CASTTGGQPQHF.

The V and J genes are TRBV13 and TRBJ2-5; TRBD2 matches 8 bases. The trim removed 5 bases at V and 5 bases at J, leaving 10 bases unmatched. Per germline, CDR1 PRHDT and CDR2 FYEKMQ (reference sequence). The CDR3 runs 15 residues. This CDR3 is CASSPRTSIFETQYF. CDR3 coding DNA: TGTGCCAGCAGCCCGAGGACTAGCATTTTTGAGACCCAGTACTTC.

The V gene is TRBV7-2, the J gene TRBJ1-1; maybe TRBD1 (6 bases). V lost 5 bases, J lost 8 bases, and 24 bases lay in between. The CDR3 contains 16 residues. The germline V gene has CDR1 SGHTA and CDR2 FQGNSA. CDR3 protein: CASSLDYDRPLHEAFF. The CDR3 DNA reads as TGTGCCAGCAGCCTCGATTATGACAGGCCTCTTCACGAAGCTTTCTTT.

This clone occurred once. The chain links TRBV28 to TRBJ2-1; 8 bases match TRBD2. Germline values: CDR1 MDHEN, CDR2 SYDVKM. The CDR3 extends over 14 amino acids. Germline trimming cut 6 bases from V and 5 bases from J; bases unmatched to any gene: 6. DNA for the CDR3: TGTGCCAGCAGGGTAGCGGGATCCCACAATGAGCAGTTCTTC. Amino acids: CASRVAGSHNEQFF.

This clone came up once. One junction end disagrees with the germline gene, perhaps due to a read error. The genes are TRBV7-6 and TRBJ2-5, with 7 bases aligning to TRBD2. The length of the CDR3 is 12 residues. The germline V gene encodes CDR1 SGHVS and CDR2 FNYEAQ. CDR3 sequence (DNA): TGTGCCAGCAGCCTTACCAGGGAGGGTTTGGACTTC. This codes for CASSLTREGLDF.

This clone was recorded once. The rearrangement links TRBV13 to TRBJ1-1, with D maybe TRBD1 (6 bases). With 5 bases removed from V and 0 bases from J, the gap between germline ends came to 16 bases. Germline V gene sequence: CDR1 PRHDT, CDR2 FYEKMQ (reference sequence). There are 16 residues in the CDR3. The CDR3 region has the DNA TGTGCCAGCAGCCCATCACGGGGGGCAGTGAACACTGAAGCTTTCTTT. Translation: CASSPSRGAVNTEAFF.

The chain links TRBV7-2 to TRBJ2-1; 12 bases map to TRBD1. Trimming removed 3 bases from V and 2 bases from J; junction bases left unmatched: 5. The germline gives CDR1 SGHTA, CDR2 FQGNSA. The CDR3 runs to 17 residues. The DNA of the CDR3 is TGTGCCAGCAGCTTGTTCGGGACAGGGGGCGCCTACAATGAGCAGTTCTTC. It translates to CASSLFGTGGAYNEQFF.

CDR3 sequence reads: CASSLGTAAYEQYF. CDR3 DNA: TGTGCCAGCAGCTTGGGGACAGCCGCTTACGAGCAGTACTTC. The chain recombines TRBV5-8 with TRBJ2-7; tentatively, D is TRBD1 (6 bases). The length of the CDR3 is 14 residues. Trimming left V 0 bases short and J 4 bases short, with 11 bases between. Germline loops: CDR1 SGHTS, CDR2 YDEGEE.

This clone was recorded a few times. The chain is built from TRBV5-6 and TRBJ1-1, with D uncertain. CDR1 SGHDT and CDR2 YYEEEE come from the germline V gene. The CDR3 consists of 14 residues. The ends were cut back, 0 bases at V and 0 bases at J, with 6 bases in the middle. CDR3: CASSLERVNTEAFF. DNA for the CDR3: TGTGCCAGCAGCTTGGAACGGGTGAACACTGAAGCTTTCTTT.